This passage covers 17 T cell receptor beta chains from one sample sequenced in a study of identical twins. TCRdb processed the 5' RACE reads anew with MiXCR; each CDR3 protein has one entry. The table has under 450,000 distinct CDR3 sequences, roughly 18% seen once. The sequenced sample consisted of naive T cells sorted from blood. Receptors were obtained from a man aged 45-65 years in good health.

A remark on this clonotype: A much larger clone lies a single base off, so this may be a read error. The J gene is TRBJ2-1, the V gene TRBV7-2; D gene uncertain. The V gene lost 9 bases and the J gene lost 10 bases, with 13 bases spanning the gap. Germline V gene data show CDR1 as SGHTA and CDR2 as FQGNSA. The CDR3 extends over 11 amino acids. Here the CDR3 DNA reads TGTGCCAGGAGCCTTACACCCGAGCAGTTCTTC. Its translation is CARSLTPEQFF. Drawing the rest from reference TRBV7-2 and TRBJ2-1, the complete variable domain is GAGVSQSPSNKVTEKGKDVELRCDPISGHTALYWYRQSLGQGLEFLIYFQGNSAPDKSGLPSDRFSAERTGGSVSTLTIQRTQQEDSAVYLCARSLTPEQFFGPGTRLTVL.

Comments on this clonotype: A single base separates this from a much larger clone, so it may be a read error. The V gene is TRBV20-1, the J gene TRBJ1-2; 8 bases are shared with TRBD1. The CDR3 contains 14 residues. Germline loops: CDR1 DFQATT, CDR2 SNEGSKA (reference sequence). In DNA, the CDR3 is TGCAGGGCTAGACTCGCGGACAGGGACTATGGCTACACCTTC. This translates into CRARLADRDYGYTF.

The sample holds many counts of this clonotype. This sequence joins TRBV7-9 and TRBJ2-1, with 7 positions matching TRBD2. The V gene end was trimmed by 4 bases and the J gene end by 5 bases; junction bases not matched to a gene: 5. Per germline, CDR1 SEHNR and CDR2 FQNEAQ (reference sequence). The CDR3 runs 14 residues. The CDR3 DNA follows: TGTGCCAGCAGCTCCGTCGGGGGGAACAATGAGCAGTTCTTC. Translation gives CASSSVGGNNEQFF.

The sample holds many counts of this clonotype. V usage is TRBV21-1 and J usage is TRBJ2-2; no check of the table's D call, TRBD2, against the DNA was made. TRBV21-1 is deemed a pseudogene. This CDR3 has 20 amino acids. CDR3 nucleotide sequence: TGTGCCAGCAAAACGGGACTAGCGGTAGTGTGGTGCTCGAACACCGGGGAGCTGTTTTTT. Its protein is CASKTGLAVVWCSNTGELFF.

The chain has TRBV7-2 and TRBJ2-3, with D perhaps matching TRBD1 or TRBD2 (6 bases each). Trimming took 4 bases from V and 3 from J, leaving 14 bases between them. CDR1 SGHTA and CDR2 FQGNSA come from the germline V gene. The CDR3 has 15 residues. CDR3 DNA sequence: TGTGCCAGCAGCTCCGGGGGCACGGGAACAGATACGCAGTATTTT. This translates into CASSSGGTGTDTQYF.

This clonotype has more than one count but fewer than ten. V gene TRBV5-1 combines with J gene TRBJ2-5; no clear D. Trimming pared 0 bases from V and 7 bases from J, leaving 13 bases between. Germline CDR1 reads SGHRS; CDR2 reads YFSETQ. The CDR3 covers 14 residues. The CDR3 reads CASSLVDLTGTQYF. In DNA form, the CDR3 reads TGCGCCAGCAGCTTGGTTGATTTAACGGGGACCCAGTACTTC.

The sample holds many counts of this clonotype. The chain joins TRBV3-1 to TRBJ2-1, with D tentatively TRBD2 (5 bases). This CDR3 spans 12 amino acids. V lost 3 bases, J lost 11 bases, and 11 bases lay in between. Germline assignment: CDR1 LGHDT and CDR2 YNNKEL (reference sequence). CDR3 in amino acids: CASSQSGLQQFF. CDR3 sequence (DNA): TGTGCCAGCAGCCAGTCCGGACTTCAGCAGTTCTTC.

This clonotype was found a few times. The chain links TRBV7-6 to TRBJ1-5; D not certain. The CDR3 is 14 residues long. Deletions cut 1 base from V and 4 bases from J, with 8 bases between. Germline V lookup: CDR1 SGHVS, CDR2 FNYEAQ. The CDR3 DNA is TGTGCCAGCAGCTTAGAAGGCAGAAATCAGCCCCAGCATTTT. It codes for CASSLEGRNQPQHF.

This clonotype was counted a few times. The chain links TRBV6-2 or TRBV6-3 to TRBJ2-7; D unclear. CDR1 is MNHEY, CDR2 SVGEGT, per germline. The CDR3 contains 15 residues. V was pared by 2 bases and J by 3 bases, with 14 bases between. The DNA of the CDR3 is TGTGCCAGCAGTTACGTGGGCCAACCTTTCTACGAGCAGTACTTC. The encoded protein is CASSYVGQPFYEQYF.

This clonotype came up many times. The genes are TRBV6-1 and TRBJ2-7; D is unclear. The V gene lost 6 bases and the J gene lost 3 bases, with 12 bases spanning the gap. Germline V gene data show CDR1 as MNHNS and CDR2 as SASEGT. This CDR3 contains 13 residues. The CDR3 DNA sequence: TGTGCCAGCAGCCAACGCGCCTACTACGAGCAGTACTTC. It codes for CASSQRAYYEQYF.

This clonotype has only a few counts. The genes are TRBV18 and TRBJ2-7; 9 nucleotides line up with TRBD1. V was pared by 6 bases and J by 6 bases, with 6 bases of the junction left unmatched. Germline V gene sequence: CDR1 KGHSH, CDR2 LQKENI. This CDR3 has 13 amino acids. The CDR3 bases are TGTGCCAGCTCGCCCGGGACAGGGCGCGAGCAGTACTTC. Translating gives CASSPGTGREQYF.

Ten or more counts support this clonotype. This chain links TRBV29-1 with TRBJ2-2; tentatively, D is TRBD2 (6 bases). Per the germline V gene, CDR1 is SQVTM and CDR2 is ANQGSEA. Trimming left V 4 bases short and J 1 base short, with 10 bases between. The CDR3 sequence is 14 residues long. The CDR3: CSVGGGRNTGELFF. The CDR3 DNA reads TGCAGCGTTGGGGGAGGTCGGAACACCGGGGAGCTGTTTTTT.

This clonotype was counted ten times or more. The chain carries TRBV11-2 and TRBJ2-1, with 7 bases aligning to TRBD2. The CDR3 is 13 amino acids. Unmatched junction bases numbered 6, after V lost 0 bases and J lost 13 bases. Germline V gene lookup returns CDR1 SGHAT and CDR2 FQNNGV. The CDR3 spells CASSLDLRGLQFF. CDR3 sequence (DNA): TGTGCCAGCAGCTTAGATCTGCGGGGGTTACAGTTCTTC.

Notes on this clonotype: An end of the junction does not agree with germline; a read error may underlie this. J is TRBJ2-3 and V is TRBV12-3 or TRBV12-4, with D tentatively TRBD2 (6 bases). There are 14 residues in the CDR3. Here the CDR3 reads CASNLGGLAAEQYF. Written as DNA, the CDR3 is TGTGCCAGCAATTTAGGAGGGCTCGCGGCTGAGCAGTATTTT.

The DNA of the CDR3 is TGCGCCAGCAAGAGGTCCCGGAGCTCCTATAATTCACCCCTCCACTTT. Its translation: CASKRSRSSYNSPLHF. The rearrangement links TRBV4-3 to TRBJ1-6; D remains ambiguous. Per the germline V gene, CDR1 is LGHNA and CDR2 is YSLEER. The CDR3 loop spans 16 amino acids. Trimming shortened V by 7 bases and J by 0 bases, and 13 bases separated the two germline ends.

This chain links TRBV12-3 or TRBV12-4 with TRBJ1-3; D call uncertain. Trimming took off 6 bases at V and 2 bases at J, with 14 bases between the two ends. The CDR3 runs to 15 residues. The CDR3, as DNA: TGTGCCAGCAGCCTCCATTGGATGGCTGGAAACACCATATATTTT. It is translated as CASSLHWMAGNTIYF.

This clonotype has at least ten counts. The chain combines TRBV3-1 with TRBJ2-7, with D tentatively TRBD2 (5 bases). Trimming stripped 1 base from V and 3 bases from J, with 7 bases between. CDR3 size: 13 residues. Germline assignment: CDR1 LGHDT and CDR2 YNNKEL (reference sequence). The CDR3 region is CASSQGRGYEQYF. CDR3 nucleotide sequence: TGTGCCAGCAGCCAAGGACGGGGCTACGAGCAGTACTTC.